These 12 T cell receptor beta chains share one sample of origin, sequenced in a study of STAT3 mutations in large granular lymphocyte leukemia. Data came from immunoSEQ multiplex PCR; TCRdb stores just in-frame clones and leaves some out. This table holds approximately 42,000 clones, 81% found once. What these receptors recognize is not known. The study, taken as a whole, reports: At least one immunodominant TCR beta clonotype appeared in every T-cell large granular lymphocyte leukemia patient.

Sequencing was carried out using PBMCs. The receptors were sampled from a human donor with T large granular lymphocyte leukemia. Some clones in this sample may be carry-over from other donors' samples.

The J gene is TRBJ2-7, the V gene TRBV7-8; 7 nucleotides match TRBD2. V trimming: 2 bases; J trimming: 9 bases; junction bases outside the gene matches: 4. CDR3 size: 12 residues. CDR1 is SGHVS, CDR2 FQNEAQ, per germline. The CDR3 nucleotides are TGTGCCAGCAGCTTATCATCTAGCGGGCAGTACTTC. Protein sequence: CASSLSSSGQYF.

The chain couples TRBV27 to TRBJ2-3; 7 bases map to TRBD2. CDR3 size: 14 residues. CDR1 and CDR2 from the germline V gene are MNHEY and SMNVEV (reference sequence). With 6 bases clipped from V and 11 bases from J, the junction kept 14 bases outside the gene matches. The CDR3 DNA follows: TGTGCCAGCAGATATAGGACTGGCTGGGGGGGGCAGTATTTT. This codes for CASRYRTGWGGQYF.

This chain uses TRBV7-8 with TRBJ2-7; D is undetermined. Germline V CDR1 and CDR2: SGHVS, FQNEAQ. The CDR3 covers 14 residues. V was cut by 1 base and J by 3 bases, with 10 bases left in between. CDR3 in DNA: TGTGCCAGCAGCTTAGGGGCAGCCCACTACGAGCAGTACTTC. Its protein is CASSLGAAHYEQYF.

The chain employs TRBV11-3 and TRBJ1-6, with D possibly being TRBD1 (5 bases). Germline CDR1 SGHNT, CDR2 YENEEA. V gave up 4 bases and J gave up 0 bases, with 19 bases separating them. The CDR3 sequence is 19 residues long. In nucleotides, the CDR3 is TGTGCCAGCAGCTCCCCACCGGGACTCCCTTCCTCCTATAATTCACCCCTCCACTTT. As protein: CASSSPPGLPSSYNSPLHF.

This clone occurred once. The chain has TRBV27 and TRBJ2-1; TRBD2 aligns across 8 bases. The CDR3 loop spans 15 amino acids. Germline values: CDR1 MNHEY, CDR2 SMNVEV (reference sequence). J gave up 3 bases and V 5 bases, and 6 bases lay outside the gene matches. DNA for the CDR3: TGTGCCAGCAGTCTTCGGGGGGGCGGCTACAATGAGCAGTTCTTC. This translates into CASSLRGGGYNEQFF.

This chain connects TRBV28 to TRBJ2-3; TRBD2 matches 13 bases. The V and J ends lost 10 bases and 2 bases, in that order; junction bases with no gene match: 3. The CDR3 spans 14 residues. Germline CDR1 and CDR2: MDHEN and SYDVKM. Here the CDR3 DNA reads TGTGCCACCACTAGCGGGGGGGCCACAGATACGCAGTATTTT. This gives the protein CATTSGGATDTQYF.

This chain links TRBV5-1 with TRBJ2-3, with D possibly TRBD2 on 7 matching bases. Trimming left V 0 bases short and J 5 bases short, with 19 bases between. CDR3 length: 17 amino acids. The germline V gene encodes CDR1 SGHRS and CDR2 YFSETQ. Here the CDR3 reads CASSLGFAGGREDTQYF. DNA of the CDR3: TGCGCCAGCAGCTTGGGTTTCGCCGGGGGGCGTGAAGATACGCAGTATTTT. Variable domain in full (rest from reference TRBV5-1 and TRBJ2-3): KAGVTQTPRYLIKTRGQQVTLSCSPISGHRSVSWYQQTPGQGLQFLFEYFSETQRNKGNFPGRFSGRQFSNSRSEMNVSTLELGDSALYLCASSLGFAGGREDTQYFGPGTRLTVL.

V usage is TRBV5-4 and J usage is TRBJ1-3, with D unresolved. V dropped 2 bases and J dropped 0 bases, with 18 bases sitting between them. Germline lookup yields CDR1 SGHNT and CDR2 YYREEE (reference sequence). The CDR3 runs 18 residues. The CDR3 protein is CASSLTGSRIYSGNTIYF. The CDR3 coding sequence is TGTGCCAGCAGCTTAACCGGCTCTAGAATCTACTCTGGAAACACCATATATTTT.

This clone is medium-sized within its sample. The chain couples TRBV11-2 to TRBJ2-3, with 7 bases identical to TRBD1. This CDR3 is built from 14 residues. CDR1 and CDR2 from the germline V gene are SGHAT and FQNNGV. V lost 5 bases, J lost 2 bases, and 4 bases stayed unmatched. CDR3 region: CASSATGDTDTQYF. Here the CDR3 DNA reads TGTGCCAGCAGCGCTACAGGGGACACAGATACGCAGTATTTT. The entire variable domain, with the rest obtained from reference TRBV11-2 and TRBJ2-3, is as follows: EAGVAQSPRYKIIEKRQSVAFWCNPISGHATLYWYQQILGQGPKLLIQFQNNGVVDDSQLPKDRFSAERLKGVDSTLKIQPAKLEDSAVYLCASSATGDTDTQYFGPGTRLTVL.

The gene calls are TRBV5-1 and TRBJ2-5; D possibly uses TRBD1 or TRBD2 (6 bases each). Germline V CDR1 and CDR2: SGHRS, YFSETQ. Trimming left V 4 bases short and J 2 bases short, with 12 bases between. CDR3 length: 14 amino acids. In DNA, the CDR3 is TGCGCCAGCAGCCCGGGCGGGACACAAGAGACCCAGTACTTC. The encoded protein is CASSPGGTQETQYF.

The chain uses TRBV18 and TRBJ2-7; 9 positions agree with TRBD1. CDR3 length: 14 amino acids. Germline CDR1 reads KGHSH; CDR2 reads LQKENI. With 2 bases clipped from V and 1 base from J, the junction kept 0 bases outside the gene matches. CDR3: CASSPGTGSYEQYF. The CDR3 DNA follows: TGTGCCAGCTCACCAGGGACAGGGTCCTACGAGCAGTACTTC.

V is TRBV19 and J is TRBJ1-5; the match to TRBD1 covers 7 bases. Germline CDR1 is LNHDA and CDR2 is SQIVND (reference sequence). Trimming took 2 bases from V and 2 from J; bases not matched to a gene: 12. CDR3 length: 18 residues. The CDR3 nucleotides are TGTGCCAGTAGTATATCGGCAGGGGGTAGTTTCGGCAATCAGCCCCAGCATTTT. Protein: CASSISAGGSFGNQPQHF.